The entry below gives a single T cell receptor (beta chain) sequence along with its context. This specimen comes from a study of CD8 T cells in Susac syndrome. TEMRA cells were FACS-enriched, while CD8+ and CD4+ T cells were negatively isolated. Roughly 0.5 to 1 ug RNA was reverse transcribed with random hexamers. MiXCR, run by TCRdb on the immunoSEQ multiplex PCR reads, gives a single entry per CDR3 protein. The table records 350,000 to 550,000 distinct CDR3 sequences, 85% of them present only once. The CDR3 contains 14 residues. From germline, CDR1 is MGHRA and CDR2 YSYEKL. V lost 0 bases and J 2 bases, leaving 7 bases between the germline ends.

Input material: CD8+ T cells from PBMCs. This chain uses TRBV4-1 with TRBJ1-2; unclear D gene. The TCR was taken from a human donor with multiple sclerosis. In nucleotides, the CDR3 is TGCGCCAGCAGCCAAGAGGACGGCAACTATGGCTACACCTTC. Translating gives CASSQEDGNYGYTF.